A single sample is the source of the 8 T cell receptor beta chains below, sequenced in a study of T-cell memory formation after mild COVID-19. TCRdb passed the 5' RACE reads through MiXCR, listing each CDR3 protein once. The data hold around 430,000 distinct CDR3 sequences, with about 17% observed a single time. The sequencing sample was made of PBMCs or a T cell subset sorted from them (not recorded which). These receptors were obtained from a man younger than 35 who had mild COVID-19 (a few samples of this study predate the infection). Cell type and time point are not known.

On this clonotype: Germline is not matched at one junction end, which may reflect a read error. The V and J genes are TRBV12-3 or TRBV12-4 and TRBJ2-1; 9 bases match TRBD1. The CDR3 extends over 12 amino acids. CDR3 loop: CASSVGGQGLIF. The CDR3 DNA sequence: TGTGCCAGCAGTGTTGGGGGACAGGGTTTAATCTTC.

This chain joins TRBV6-5 and TRBJ2-5, with a possible D match to TRBD1 (6 bases). Germline V lookup: CDR1 MNHEY, CDR2 SVGAGI. The CDR3 has 15 residues. V dropped 6 bases and J dropped 1 base, with 15 bases sitting between them. Here the CDR3 reads CASRTAQGFQETQYF. As DNA, the CDR3 is TGTGCCAGCAGAACAGCTCAGGGGTTCCAAGAGACCCAGTACTTC.

The sample holds a few counts of this clonotype. The chain links TRBV5-1 to TRBJ2-7; the match to TRBD2 covers 8 bases. Germline assignment: CDR1 SGHRS and CDR2 YFSETQ. The V segment lost 6 bases and the J segment 4 bases; nucleotides outside the gene matches: 9. The CDR3 loop spans 14 amino acids. The CDR3 spells CASKRGTRMYEQYF. CDR3 in DNA: TGCGCCAGCAAACGCGGGACTAGGATGTACGAGCAGTACTTC.

In its sample, this clonotype was seen a few times. The chain is built from TRBV7-2 and TRBJ2-7; TRBD2 might be the D (6 bases). Germline V gives CDR1 SGHTA, CDR2 FQGNSA. V lost 1 base and J 2 bases, leaving 15 bases between the germline ends. CDR3 length: 16 residues. The CDR3 DNA follows: TGTGCCAGCAGCTTAGGGGGGGTAGTAGCGCCCTACGAGCAGTACTTC. This codes for CASSLGGVVAPYEQYF. Together with reference TRBV7-2 and TRBJ2-7, the CDR3 gives the full variable domain: GAGVSQSPSNKVTEKGKDVELRCDPISGHTALYWYRQSLGQGLEFLIYFQGNSAPDKSGLPSDRFSAERTGGSVSTLTIQRTQQEDSAVYLCASSLGGVVAPYEQYFGPGTRLTVT.

V is TRBV7-3 and J is TRBJ2-4; the match to TRBD2 covers 14 bases. Trimming removed 5 bases from V and 1 base from J; junction bases left unmatched: 7. The germline V gene has CDR1 SGHTA and CDR2 FQGTGA. There are 18 residues in the CDR3. CDR3 protein: CASSPRLAGGRAKNIQYF. The CDR3 bases are TGTGCCAGCAGCCCCCGACTAGCGGGGGGGCGCGCCAAAAACATTCAGTACTTC.

V usage is TRBV6-6 and J usage is TRBJ1-4, with TRBD1 matching 7 bases. J gave up 4 bases and V 6 bases, and 5 bases lay outside the gene matches. The CDR3 covers 14 residues. Germline V lookup: CDR1 MNHNY, CDR2 SVGAGI (reference sequence). CDR3 bases: TGTGCCAGCAGCCCAGACAGGGATAATGAAAAACTGTTTTTT. It encodes CASSPDRDNEKLFF.

This rearrangement joins TRBV7-9 to TRBJ1-5; D is unclear. Germline-derived CDR1 and CDR2 are SEHNR and FQNEAQ (reference sequence). V dropped 4 bases and J dropped 2 bases, with 12 bases sitting between them. This CDR3 comprises 15 residues. CDR3 in amino acids: CASSSQRDGNQPQHF. As DNA, the CDR3 is TGTGCCAGCAGCTCCCAGAGAGACGGCAATCAGCCCCAGCATTTT.

This clonotype was seen a few times. The J gene is TRBJ2-2, the V gene TRBV9, with D hard to call. The length of the CDR3 is 15 residues. The V gene lost 0 bases and the J gene lost 3 bases, with 9 bases spanning the gap. The germline CDR1 and CDR2 sequences are SGDLS and YYNGEE. The CDR3 DNA reads TGTGCCAGCAGCGTAGGTTTAGGGTACACCGGGGAGCTGTTTTTT. This sequence encodes CASSVGLGYTGELFF. Using reference TRBV9 and TRBJ2-2 for the parts outside the CDR3, the full variable domain is DSGVTQTPKHLITATGQRVTLRCSPRSGDLSVYWYQQSLDQGLQFLIQYYNGEERAKGNILERFSAQQFPDLHSELNLSSLELGDSALYFCASSVGLGYTGELFFGEGSRLTVL.